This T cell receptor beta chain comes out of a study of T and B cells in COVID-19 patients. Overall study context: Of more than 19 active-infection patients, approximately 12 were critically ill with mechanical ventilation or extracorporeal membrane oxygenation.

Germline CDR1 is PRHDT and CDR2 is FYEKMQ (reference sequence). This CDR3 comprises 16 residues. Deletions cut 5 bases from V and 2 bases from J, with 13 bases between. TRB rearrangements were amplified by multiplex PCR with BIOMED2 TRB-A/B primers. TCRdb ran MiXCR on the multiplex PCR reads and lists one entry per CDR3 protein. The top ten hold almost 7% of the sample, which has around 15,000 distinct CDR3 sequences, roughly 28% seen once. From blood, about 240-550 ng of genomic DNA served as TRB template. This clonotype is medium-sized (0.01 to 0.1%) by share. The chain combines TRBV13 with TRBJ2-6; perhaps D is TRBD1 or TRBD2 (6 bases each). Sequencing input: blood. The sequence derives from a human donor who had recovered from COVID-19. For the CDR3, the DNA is TGTGCCAGCAGCCCACAGGGAGGCGCTGGGGCCAACGTCCTGACTTTC. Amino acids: CASSPQGGAGANVLTF. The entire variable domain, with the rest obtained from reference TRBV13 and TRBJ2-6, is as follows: AAGVIQSPRHLIKEKRETATLKCYPIPRHDTVYWYQQGPGQDPQFLISFYEKMQSDKGSIPDRFSAQQFSDYHSELNMSSLELGDSALYFCASSPQGGAGANVLTFGAGSRLTVL.